This T cell receptor beta chain was recorded in a study of T-cell memory formation after mild COVID-19. From the 5' RACE reads, TCRdb called clonotypes with MiXCR, one entry per CDR3 protein. In the table there are approximately 190,000 distinct CDR3 sequences, around 20% of which are singletons. Deletions cut 6 bases from V and 6 bases from J, with 26 bases between. This CDR3 contains 18 residues. This clonotype occurred a few times. Sequenced input: PBMCs or a T cell subset sorted from them (not recorded which). The chain couples TRBV12-3 or TRBV12-4 to TRBJ2-2, with D possibly called TRBD1 or TRBD2 (5 bases each). The TCR originated in an adult woman who had mild COVID-19 (a few samples of this study predate the infection). Cell type and time point are not known. In DNA form, the CDR3 reads TGTGCCAGCAGGAGGGGTGTCCCGGCGGCAGGAGCCCCCGGGGAGCTGTTTTTT. Protein sequence: CASRRGVPAAGAPGELFF.